This paragraph covers one T cell receptor beta chain sequence. Its target is unknown. TCRdb reprocessed the 5' RACE reads and stores each CDR3 protein as one record, lacking DNA. The sample table sets out more than 90,000 distinct CDR3 sequences. This record belongs to a study of T cells expressing NK-cell markers. CDR3 length equals 13 residues. Regarding the study as a whole: The HCMV specificity of the expanded NKG2C+ T cell clones stayed unresolved.

V gene TRBV12-3 or TRBV12-4 combines with J gene TRBJ2-1; there is no DNA to check the TCRdb D call of TRBD2. This clonotype was obtained from a woman aged 18-70 years in good health. The sample was blood T cells: a sorted CD56 or NKG2C T cell subset, CD4+ or CD8+ T cells, or bulk PBMC T cells (not recorded which). The CDR3 reads CASRGLAANEQFF.